The clone carrying this T cell receptor (beta chain) has more than one count but fewer than ten. Its antigen is unknown. This sample was taken from a study of T cell repertoires in cytomegalovirus infection. The wider study: CMV epitopes used comprised recently identified HLA-C-restricted ones and well-studied HLA-B-restricted ones. An indication of both CMV infection and matching HLA type came from public TCR beta signatures.

TCRdb called the reads again in MiXCR, with one record for every CDR3 protein. This table has some 800,000 distinct CDR3 sequences, just under 30% appearing once. The study's findings and limits: Dominating the ex vivo response were HLA-C-restricted CMV-specific TCR beta clonotypes.

The V gene's germline CDR1 is MNHEY and CDR2 SMNVEV (reference sequence). The V and J ends lost 4 bases and 5 bases respectively, with 9 bases between them. There are 12 residues in the CDR3. The chain joins TRBV27 to TRBJ2-7; possible D gene TRBD2, 5 bases. The clonotype comes from a human donor in good health (CMV status not recorded). Some clones in this sample may be carry-over from other donors' samples. The material sequenced was cultured CD8+ T cells from PBMCs, taken from culture after CMV antigen stimulation. Written as DNA, the CDR3 is TGTGCCAGCAGTTCTCCCGGGGACGAGCAGTACTTC. Translating it yields CASSSPGDEQYF.